A single sample is the source of the 29 T cell receptor beta chains below, sequenced in a study of blood T cell repertoires in COVID-19 (dated by TCRdb to 2020 to 2022). Receptor amplification or capture employed the immunoSEQ multiplex PCR assay. TCRdb obtained this table from immuneACCESS and retained in-frame rearrangements with V and J assigned. These tables miss some clones; where compared with another copy, unresolved V genes account for less than half of the shortfall, and the remainder is unexplained. The sample data list 240,000 or so clones, and around 79% of these were observed just once. Jointly, the top ten make up about 3% of the sample. Sequencing was carried out using peripheral blood. The receptors were gathered from a woman older than 75 with acute or convalescent COVID-19.

The V call is TRBV4-1, the J call TRBJ1-6; TRBD1 agrees at 7 bases. Germline V gene lookup returns CDR1 MGHRA and CDR2 YSYEKL. The CDR3 contains 16 residues. With V trimmed by 2 bases and J by 9 bases, 10 bases remained unmatched. CDR3 nucleotide sequence: TGCGCCAGCAGCCAATTCGACAGGGCGGTAGGTTCACCCCTCCACTTT. It encodes CASSQFDRAVGSPLHF.

V is TRBV18 and J is TRBJ2-1, with 8 bases identical to TRBD2. The ends lost 3 bases at V and 2 bases at J; junction bases unmatched: 6. The V gene's germline CDR1 is KGHSH and CDR2 LQKENI. There are 16 residues in the CDR3. The CDR3 here is CASSPYLAGPYNEQFF. Written as DNA, the CDR3 is TGTGCCAGCTCACCGTATCTAGCGGGTCCCTACAATGAGCAGTTCTTC. Filled out from reference TRBV18 and TRBJ2-1, the complete variable domain reads NAGVMQNPRHLVRRRGQEARLRCSPMKGHSHVYWYRQLPEEGLKFMVYLQKENIIDESGMPKERFSAEFPKEGPSILRIQQVVRGDSAAYFCASSPYLAGPYNEQFFGPGTRLTVL.

The V call is TRBV12-3 or TRBV12-4, the J call TRBJ1-6; D perhaps matches TRBD1 (6 bases). Trimming pared 1 base from V and 9 bases from J, leaving 7 bases between. The CDR3 runs to 13 residues. As DNA, the CDR3 is TGTGCCAGCAGTTTAGGGACAGCTTCACCCCTCCACTTT. Protein product: CASSLGTASPLHF.

The rearrangement links TRBV11-2 to TRBJ2-5; D is perhaps TRBD2 (6 bases). The V gene lost 1 base and the J gene lost 5 bases, with 11 bases spanning the gap. Germline assignment: CDR1 SGHAT and CDR2 FQNNGV. CDR3 length: 14 amino acids. This CDR3 reads CASSLVGSRETQYF. The DNA of the CDR3 is TGTGCCAGCAGCTTAGTCGGGAGTAGGGAGACCCAGTACTTC.

V and J are TRBV12-5 and TRBJ2-2; D is unclear. Germline CDR1 LGHNT, CDR2 FRNRAP. This CDR3 comprises 15 residues. V dropped 3 bases and J dropped 1 base, with 9 bases sitting between them. CDR3: CASGLATKNTGELFF. As DNA, the CDR3 is TGTGCTAGTGGTTTAGCCACCAAGAACACCGGGGAGCTGTTTTTT.

V gene TRBV5-8 combines with J gene TRBJ1-4; 9 positions agree with TRBD1. This CDR3 is built from 17 residues. J gave up 3 bases and V 6 bases, and 12 bases lay outside the gene matches. Germline loops: CDR1 SGHTS, CDR2 YDEGEE. CDR3 region: CASIVPGQGSANEKLFF. CDR3 DNA sequence: TGTGCCAGCATAGTTCCGGGACAGGGCTCAGCTAATGAAAAACTGTTTTTT.

This sequence joins TRBV5-1 and TRBJ2-5; possible D gene TRBD1, 7 bases. The V and J ends lost 5 bases and 5 bases respectively, with 16 bases between them. The germline gives CDR1 SGHRS, CDR2 YFSETQ. The CDR3 spans 14 residues. CDR3 region: CASRSDREVETQYF. CDR3 DNA sequence: TGCGCCAGCAGATCTGACAGGGAGGTCGAGACCCAGTACTTC.

This clone has only one observation. The chain joins TRBV2 to TRBJ1-3; D perhaps matches TRBD1 (5 bases). Deletions cut 6 bases from V and 2 bases from J, with 8 bases between. In germline, CDR1 is SNHLY, CDR2 FYNNEI. The length of the CDR3 is 13 residues. The CDR3 loop is CASSQGAGNTIYF. CDR3 DNA sequence: TGTGCCAGCAGCCAGGGTGCTGGAAACACCATATATTTT.

This chain joins TRBV6-5 and TRBJ2-7; a weak D match, TRBD1 (7 bases). CDR3 length equals 14 residues. CDR1 is MNHEY and CDR2 is SVGAGI in the germline V gene. The V end was cut by 0 bases, the J end by 6 bases, with 12 bases between. CDR3 sequence (DNA): TGTGCCAGCAGTTACTCGGAGGGGGCGAGCGAGCAGTACTTC. It specifies CASSYSEGASEQYF.

A few counts support this clone. The chain links TRBV19 to TRBJ2-5; 7 bases align to TRBD1. The CDR3 has 15 amino acids. V lost 1 base, J lost 3 bases, and 5 bases stayed unmatched. Germline CDR1 is LNHDA and CDR2 is SQIVND (reference sequence). The CDR3 sequence is CASSIGGTDKETQYF. The CDR3 DNA follows: TGTGCCAGTAGTATAGGGGGGACAGATAAAGAGACCCAGTACTTC.

The rearrangement joins TRBV27 to TRBJ2-1, with TRBD1 identical over 11 bases. Germline V gene data show CDR1 as MNHEY and CDR2 as SMNVEV (reference sequence). V shed 1 base and J 2 bases; nucleotides not matched to a gene: 4. The CDR3 is 17 residues long. This CDR3 is CASSLYGTGGTYNEQFF. CDR3 bases: TGTGCCAGCAGTTTATATGGGACAGGGGGAACCTACAATGAGCAGTTCTTC.

This clone was seen only once. The chain couples TRBV6-2 or TRBV6-3 to TRBJ2-3; the match to TRBD2 covers 8 bases. Losses at the gene ends were 5 bases for V and 9 bases for J; bases not matched to a gene: 13. Germline V gene lookup returns CDR1 MNHEY and CDR2 SVGEGT. CDR3 size: 15 residues. This CDR3 reads CASSGRGGARVTQYF. DNA for the CDR3: TGTGCCAGCAGTGGACGGGGGGGGGCCCGCGTCACGCAGTATTTT.

The V call is TRBV6-1, the J call TRBJ1-5; perhaps TRBD1 as D (6 bases). This CDR3 comprises 18 residues. V lost 2 bases and J lost 4, with 21 bases in between. CDR1 MNHNS and CDR2 SASEGT come from the germline V gene. The CDR3 loop is CASSEFQISGVSNQPQHF. In DNA, the CDR3 is TGTGCCAGCAGTGAATTCCAAATCTCAGGGGTCAGTAATCAGCCCCAGCATTTT.

The rearrangement joins TRBV2 to TRBJ1-5; D might be TRBD1 (6 bases). Trimming removed 5 bases at V and 3 bases at J, with 11 bases between. Germline V gives CDR1 SNHLY, CDR2 FYNNEI. This CDR3 has 14 residues. CDR3 DNA: TGTGCCAGCAGTTTACAGGGAAACAATCAGCCCCAGCATTTT. Residues: CASSLQGNNQPQHF.

The chain has TRBV7-2 and TRBJ1-6; 7 bases fit TRBD1. With 6 bases clipped from V and 4 bases from J, the junction kept 6 bases outside the gene matches. This CDR3 contains 15 residues. Germline lookup yields CDR1 SGHTA and CDR2 FQGNSA. CDR3 nucleotide sequence: TGTGCCAGCAGGACTTCGGGACAGTATAATTCACCCCTCCACTTT. Residues: CASRTSGQYNSPLHF.

The chain combines TRBV7-2 with TRBJ1-3; TRBD1 is a possible D gene (5 bases). The CDR3 covers 16 residues. V shed 1 base and J shed 0 bases, with 10 bases lying between them. Germline V gene sequence: CDR1 SGHTA, CDR2 FQGNSA. CDR3 nucleotides: TGTGCCAGCAGCTTAGGGGGCTCCAACTCTGGAAACACCATATATTTT. This translates into CASSLGGSNSGNTIYF.

The sample holds a few counts of this clone. J is TRBJ1-5 and V is TRBV6-5, with D tentatively TRBD1 (5 bases). The V gene's germline CDR1 is MNHEY and CDR2 SVGAGI. The ends were cut back, 0 bases at V and 1 base at J, with 7 bases in the middle. There are 15 residues in the CDR3. CDR3 loop: CASSYSKGSNQPQHF. CDR3 DNA sequence: TGTGCCAGCAGTTACTCGAAGGGGAGCAATCAGCCCCAGCATTTT.

The rearrangement uses TRBV25-1 and TRBJ1-3; 7 positions agree with TRBD1. This CDR3 comprises 14 residues. Trimming took 10 bases from V and 0 from J; bases not matched to a gene: 6. Germline V gene data show CDR1 as MGHDK and CDR2 as SYGVNS. The CDR3 DNA is TGTGCCACCGGGACAGCTGACTCTGGAAACACCATATATTTT. Amino acid sequence: CATGTADSGNTIYF.

The chain combines TRBV27 with TRBJ2-5; no clear D gene. This CDR3 comprises 12 residues. Per the germline V gene, CDR1 is MNHEY and CDR2 is SMNVEV (reference sequence). Trimming left V 5 bases short and J 3 bases short, with 7 bases between. The CDR3 spells CASSHPKETQYF. Written as DNA, the CDR3 is TGTGCCAGCAGTCACCCTAAAGAGACCCAGTACTTC.

V is TRBV9 and J is TRBJ2-3; 8 bases match TRBD2. CDR1 and CDR2 from the germline V gene are SGDLS and YYNGEE. V lost 3 bases, J lost 4 bases, and 13 bases stayed unmatched. This CDR3 region has 17 residues. The CDR3 spells CASSAYRPAGEADTQYF. As DNA, the CDR3 is TGTGCCAGCAGCGCCTACCGACCAGCGGGAGAGGCAGATACGCAGTATTTT.

This rearrangement joins TRBV2 to TRBJ2-1; 7 positions agree with TRBD1. This CDR3 has 12 residues. With 8 bases clipped from V and 6 bases from J, the junction kept 4 bases outside the gene matches. The germline gives CDR1 SNHLY, CDR2 FYNNEI. The CDR3: CASSRQGNEQFF. The CDR3 DNA reads TGTGCCAGCTCACGACAGGGCAATGAGCAGTTCTTC. Using reference TRBV2 and TRBJ2-1 for the parts outside the CDR3, the full variable domain is EPEVTQTPSHQVTQMGQEVILRCVPISNHLYFYWYRQILGQKVEFLVSFYNNEISEKSEIFDDQFSVERPDGSNFTLKIRSTKLEDSAMYFCASSRQGNEQFFGPGTRLTVL.

This clone was seen a single time. The rearrangement uses TRBV18 and TRBJ2-7; tentatively, D is TRBD2 (5 bases). The CDR3 runs 15 residues. Germline CDR1 KGHSH, CDR2 LQKENI. V gave up 5 bases and J gave up 7 bases, with 21 bases separating them. CDR3 loop: CASSTRQGSPFEQYF. CDR3 coding DNA: TGTGCCAGCTCAACCCGTCAAGGGAGCCCCTTTGAGCAGTACTTC.

The chain combines TRBV15 with TRBJ2-2, with D hard to call. This CDR3 has 11 residues. CDR1 is LNHNV and CDR2 is YYDKDF in the germline V gene (reference sequence). V lost 4 bases, J lost 7 bases, and 4 bases lay in between. The CDR3 loop is CATSNIGELFF. The DNA for the CDR3 is TGTGCCACCAGCAATATCGGGGAGCTGTTTTTT. The variable domain in full, with the rest retrieved from reference TRBV15 and TRBJ2-2, is DAMVIQNPRYQVTQFGKPVTLSCSQTLNHNVMYWYQQKSSQAPKLLFHYYDKDFNNEADTPDNFQSRRPNTSFCFLDIRSPGLGDTAMYLCATSNIGELFFGEGSRLTVL.

The chain joins TRBV6-5 to TRBJ2-5; 7 nucleotides agree with TRBD1. The trim removed 7 bases at V and 4 bases at J, leaving 6 bases unmatched. The CDR3 totals 13 residues. Germline V CDR1 and CDR2: MNHEY, SVGAGI. The CDR3 here is CASIAQGRETQYF. For the CDR3, the DNA is TGTGCCAGCATCGCACAGGGGAGAGAGACCCAGTACTTC.

The J gene is TRBJ2-2, the V gene TRBV6-5; unclear D gene. Germline CDR1 reads MNHEY; CDR2 reads SVGAGI. The CDR3 has 13 amino acids. V lost 8 bases, J lost 4 bases, and 11 bases lay in between. Here the CDR3 reads CASHAELTGELFF. CDR3 sequence (DNA): TGTGCCAGCCACGCGGAACTCACCGGGGAGCTGTTTTTT.

This clone has a handful of counts. The chain links TRBV2 to TRBJ1-1; TRBD1 might be the D (6 bases). V lost 4 bases and J lost 3, with 15 bases in between. The CDR3 loop spans 15 amino acids. Germline V lookup: CDR1 SNHLY, CDR2 FYNNEI. The CDR3 DNA is TGTGCCAGCAGTGTACAACAGGGAGGGTACACTGAAGCTTTCTTT. Protein sequence: CASSVQQGGYTEAFF.

The chain combines TRBV5-4 with TRBJ1-2; perhaps TRBD1 as D (5 bases). CDR3 size: 17 residues. Germline CDR1 and CDR2: SGHNT and YYREEE (reference sequence). Trimming took off 5 bases at V and 0 bases at J, with 20 bases between the two ends. The CDR3 nucleotides read TGTGCCAGCAGACCCGCCGGCGGGGCAGGATCTAACTATGGCTACACCTTC. Its translation: CASRPAGGAGSNYGYTF.

The chain carries TRBV6-5 and TRBJ2-3; 13 nucleotides match TRBD2. The junction had 2 bases not matched to a gene; V was cut back by 2 bases and J by 6 bases. Germline V CDR1 and CDR2: MNHEY, SVGAGI. This CDR3 contains 15 residues. CDR3 in amino acids: CASSYQTSGRDTQYF. CDR3 DNA sequence: TGTGCCAGCAGTTACCAGACTAGCGGGAGGGATACGCAGTATTTT.

This sequence joins TRBV7-8 and TRBJ2-3; 8 bases match TRBD2. CDR3 length: 21 residues. V lost 4 bases, J lost 0 bases, and 21 bases stayed unmatched. Germline V gene lookup returns CDR1 SGHVS and CDR2 FQNEAQ. The CDR3 DNA is TGTGCCAGCAGCTCTTATTGGGGGAGGGGTAGCGGGGTTTCTAGCACAGATACGCAGTATTTT. It yields the protein CASSSYWGRGSGVSSTDTQYF.